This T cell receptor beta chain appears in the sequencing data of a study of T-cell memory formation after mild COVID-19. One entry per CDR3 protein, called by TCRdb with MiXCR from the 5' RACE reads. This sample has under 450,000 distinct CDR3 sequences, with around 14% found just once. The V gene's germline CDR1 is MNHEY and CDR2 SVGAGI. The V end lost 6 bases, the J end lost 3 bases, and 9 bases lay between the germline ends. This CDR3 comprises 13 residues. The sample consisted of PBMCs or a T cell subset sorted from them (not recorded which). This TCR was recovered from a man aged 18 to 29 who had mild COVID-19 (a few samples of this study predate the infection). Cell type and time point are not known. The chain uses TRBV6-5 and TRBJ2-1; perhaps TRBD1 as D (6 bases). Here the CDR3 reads CASRTGIYNEQFF. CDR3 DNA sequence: TGTGCCAGCAGGACAGGAATCTACAATGAGCAGTTCTTC.